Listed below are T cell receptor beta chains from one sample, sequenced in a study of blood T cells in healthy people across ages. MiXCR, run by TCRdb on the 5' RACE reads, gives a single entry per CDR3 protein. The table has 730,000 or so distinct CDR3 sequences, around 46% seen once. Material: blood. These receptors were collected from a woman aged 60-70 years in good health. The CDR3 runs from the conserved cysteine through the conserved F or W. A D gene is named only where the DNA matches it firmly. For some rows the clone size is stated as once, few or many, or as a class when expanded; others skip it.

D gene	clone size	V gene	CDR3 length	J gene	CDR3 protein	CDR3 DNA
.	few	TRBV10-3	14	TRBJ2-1	CAIKQRLESSEQFF	TGTGCCATCAAGCAGCGGCTCGAGAGTTCGGAGCAGTTCTTC
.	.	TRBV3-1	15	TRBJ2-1	CASSQGGGNNNEQFF	TGTGCCAGCAGCCAAGGTGGAGGTAACAACAATGAGCAGTTCTTC
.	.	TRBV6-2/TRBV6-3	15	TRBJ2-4	CASSYRVLGKGIQYF	TGTGCCAGCAGTTACAGGGTTCTGGGCAAGGGCATTCAGTACTTC
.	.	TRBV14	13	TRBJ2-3	CASSHAASDTQYF	TGTGCCAGCAGCCACGCAGCCTCAGATACGCAGTATTTT
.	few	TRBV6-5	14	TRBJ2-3	CASRPQPEPDTQYF	TGTGCCAGCAGACCGCAACCTGAACCAGATACGCAGTATTTT
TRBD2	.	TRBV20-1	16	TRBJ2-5	CSAREPRLAGYNEQYF	TGCAGTGCTAGAGAGCCCCGACTAGCGGGCTACAATGAGCAGTACTTC
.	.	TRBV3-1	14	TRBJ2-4	CASSPGGIKNIQYF	TGTGCCAGCAGCCCAGGCGGGATCAAAAACATTCAGTACTTC
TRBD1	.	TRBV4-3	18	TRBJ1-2	CASSQAGTGGTLTRGYTF	TGCGCCAGCAGCCAAGCAGGGACAGGGGGCACCCTAACTAGGGGCTACACCTTC
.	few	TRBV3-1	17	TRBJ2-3	CASSQDPKGGSTHTQYF	TGTGCCAGCAGCCAAGATCCCAAGGGCGGTAGCACGCATACGCAGTATTTT
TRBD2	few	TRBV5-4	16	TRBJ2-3	CASSLSGGLSKDTQYF	TGTGCCAGCAGCCTGAGCGGGGGGCTCTCCAAGGATACGCAGTATTTT
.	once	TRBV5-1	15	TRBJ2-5	CANSLEGARKETQYF	TGCGCCAACAGCTTGGAAGGCGCGAGGAAAGAGACCCAGTACTTC
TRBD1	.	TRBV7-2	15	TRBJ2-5	CASRQGVGAEETQYF	TGTGCCAGCCGACAGGGAGTGGGTGCGGAAGAGACCCAGTACTTC
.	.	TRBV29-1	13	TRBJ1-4	CSVQDRLNEKLFF	TGCAGCGTTCAGGACAGACTTAATGAAAAACTGTTTTTT
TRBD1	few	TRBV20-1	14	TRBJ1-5	CSAGRTGGGQPQHF	TGCAGTGCTGGAAGGACAGGGGGCGGTCAGCCCCAGCATTTT
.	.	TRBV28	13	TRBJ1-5	CASSSRSNQPQHF	TGTGCCAGCAGTAGCAGGAGCAATCAGCCCCAGCATTTT
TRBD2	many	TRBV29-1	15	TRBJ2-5	CSVRRGLAVQETQYF	TGCAGCGTCAGGCGGGGACTAGCGGTCCAAGAGACCCAGTACTTC
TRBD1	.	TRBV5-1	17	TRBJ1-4	CASSLSGQGATNEKLFF	TGCGCCAGCAGCTTGAGCGGACAGGGGGCAACTAATGAAAAACTGTTTTTT
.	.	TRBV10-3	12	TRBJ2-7	CAIREQSYEQYF	TGTGCCATCAGGGAACAGAGCTACGAGCAGTACTTC
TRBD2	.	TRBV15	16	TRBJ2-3	CATSSSFGGGTDTQYF	TGTGCCACCAGCAGTAGCTTCGGGGGGGGCACAGATACGCAGTATTTT
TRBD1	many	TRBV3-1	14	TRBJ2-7	CASSHAGGRYEQYF	TGTGCCAGCAGCCACGCAGGGGGCCGGTACGAGCAGTACTTC
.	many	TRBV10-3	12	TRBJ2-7	CAARGDRYEQYF	TGTGCCGCAAGAGGGGATAGGTACGAGCAGTACTTC
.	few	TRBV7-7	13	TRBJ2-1	CASSTTGAGEQFF	TGTGCTAGCAGCACTACAGGGGCGGGGGAGCAGTTCTTC
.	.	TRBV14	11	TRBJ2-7	CAGSQYNEQYF	TGTGCCGGCAGCCAATATAATGAGCAGTACTTC
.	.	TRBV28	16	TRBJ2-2	CASSSLGQANTGELFF	TGTGCCAGCAGTTCTTTAGGGCAGGCTAACACCGGGGAGCTGTTTTTT
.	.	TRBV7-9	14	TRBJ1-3	CASSFPTSGNTIYF	TGTGCCAGCAGCTTCCCGACCTCTGGAAACACCATATATTTT
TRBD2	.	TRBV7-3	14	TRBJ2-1	CASSQGLADNEQFF	TGTGCCAGCAGCCAAGGACTAGCGGACAATGAGCAGTTCTTC
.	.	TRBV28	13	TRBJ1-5	CASTTRGNQPQHF	TGTGCCAGCACCACCAGGGGCAATCAGCCCCAGCATTTT
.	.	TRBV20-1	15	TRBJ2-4	CSARDYRTLNNEQYF	TGCAGTGCTAGGGACTATCGGACCCTAAACAATGAGCAGTACTTC
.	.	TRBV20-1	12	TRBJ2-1	CSATRPQGGQFF	TGCAGTGCTACCCGACCCCAGGGCGGGCAGTTCTTC
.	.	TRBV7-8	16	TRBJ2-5	CASSMSGNSLRGTQYF	TGTGCCAGCAGCATGAGCGGGAACTCCCTCAGGGGGACCCAGTACTTC
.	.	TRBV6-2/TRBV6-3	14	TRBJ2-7	CASSLKDWSYEQYF	TGTGCCAGCAGTTTAAAGGACTGGTCCTACGAGCAGTACTTC
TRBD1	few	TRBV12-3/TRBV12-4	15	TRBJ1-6	CASSLAQGANSPLHF	TGTGCCAGCAGCCTCGCCCAGGGGGCCAATTCACCCCTCCACTTT
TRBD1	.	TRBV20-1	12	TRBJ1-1	CRGTGGLTEAFF	TGCCGAGGGACAGGGGGCTTGACTGAAGCTTTCTTT
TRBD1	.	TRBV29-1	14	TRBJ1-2	CSVVEETGFYGYTF	TGCAGCGTTGTTGAGGAGACAGGGTTCTATGGCTACACCTTC
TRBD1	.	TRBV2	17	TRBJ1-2	CASSDYPRTGHVYGCTF	TGTGCCAGCAGTGATTACCCGCGGACAGGCCATGTCTATGGCTGCACCTTC
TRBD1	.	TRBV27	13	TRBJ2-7	CASSVDRGRIQYF	TGTGCCAGCAGTGTCGACAGGGGGCGAATTCAGTACTTC
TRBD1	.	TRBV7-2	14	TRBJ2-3	CASSYPDRGATQYF	TGTGCCAGCAGCTACCCGGACAGGGGGGCTACGCAGTATTTT
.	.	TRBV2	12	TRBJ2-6	CAGSVGANVLTF	TGTGCCGGATCCGTCGGGGCCAACGTCCTGACTTTC
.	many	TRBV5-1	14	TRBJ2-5	CASSYGPGEETQYF	TGCGCCAGCAGCTACGGACCGGGGGAAGAGACCCAGTACTTC
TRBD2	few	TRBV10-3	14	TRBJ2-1	CAIRPGLDPDEQFF	TGTGCCATCAGACCTGGACTAGACCCCGATGAGCAGTTCTTC
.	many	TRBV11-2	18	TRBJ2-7	CASSLDRVFGRVPSEQYF	TGTGCCAGCAGCTTAGATCGGGTATTTGGCAGGGTACCTAGCGAGCAGTACTTC
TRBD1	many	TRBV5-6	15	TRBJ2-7	CASSDSGTGGNEQYF	TGTGCCAGCAGTGATTCCGGGACAGGGGGCAACGAGCAGTACTTC
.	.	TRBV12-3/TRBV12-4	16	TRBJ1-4	CASSLGLRPTNEKLFF	TGTGCCAGCAGTTTAGGTCTCAGACCAACTAATGAAAAACTGTTTTTT
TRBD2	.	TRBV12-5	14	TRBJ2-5	CASEISGGQETQYF	TGTGCTAGTGAGATTAGCGGGGGTCAAGAGACCCAGTACTTC
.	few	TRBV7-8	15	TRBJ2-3	CASSLAGGGRDTQYF	TGTGCCAGCAGCTTAGCGGGGGGTGGGCGGGATACGCAGTATTTT
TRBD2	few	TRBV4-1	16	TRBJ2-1	CASSQDKRGVGREQFF	TGCGCCAGCAGCCAAGATAAGCGCGGGGTCGGGAGGGAGCAGTTCTTC
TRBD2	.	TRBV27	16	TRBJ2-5	CASGTSGSGVQETQYF	TGTGCCAGCGGGACTAGCGGGAGCGGAGTCCAAGAGACCCAGTACTTC
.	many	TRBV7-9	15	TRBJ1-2	CASSLSRGPLDGYTF	TGTGCCAGCAGCTTAAGCCGAGGGCCGTTGGATGGCTACACCTTC
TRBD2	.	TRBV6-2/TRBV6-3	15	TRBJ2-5	CASSLGRGGIETQYF	TGTGCCAGCAGTCTTGGACGGGGAGGGATTGAGACCCAGTACTTC
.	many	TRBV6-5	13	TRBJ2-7	CASRTRGSYEQYF	TGTGCCAGCAGAACAAGAGGCTCCTACGAGCAGTACTTC
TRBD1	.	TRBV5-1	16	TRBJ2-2	CASSIAGTAYTGELFF	TGCGCCAGCAGCATTGCCGGGACAGCTTACACCGGGGAGCTGTTTTTT
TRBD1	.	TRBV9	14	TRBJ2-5	CASSVGNRGETQYF	TGTGCCAGCAGCGTAGGTAACAGGGGGGAGACCCAGTACTTC
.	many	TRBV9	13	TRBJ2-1	CASSGLVGGGQFF	TGTGCCAGCAGCGGCCTGGTGGGAGGTGGTCAGTTCTTC
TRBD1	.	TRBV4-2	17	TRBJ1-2	CASSQEGTGGPNYGYTF	TGTGCCAGCAGCCAAGAGGGGACAGGGGGCCCTAACTATGGCTACACCTTC
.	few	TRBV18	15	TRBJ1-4	CASSLDTRRNEKLFF	TGTGCCAGCTCCTTGGACACCCGAAGAAATGAAAAACTGTTTTTT
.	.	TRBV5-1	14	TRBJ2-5	CASSWGGRTNEQYF	TGCGCCAGCAGCTGGGGGGGCCGTACCAATGAGCAGTACTTC